Presented here are 26 T cell receptor beta chains from one specimen sequenced in a study of cytomegalovirus exposure and HLA in healthy donors. PCR was performed using 60 Vbeta and 13 Jbeta primers. Sequenced by immunoSEQ multiplex PCR; TCRdb stores in-frame clones only, minus some. The sample consists of just over 85,000 clones, 76% of them appearing once. Material for sequencing was PBMCs. These receptor sequences come from a man in his forties or fifties in good health and CMV-seronegative.

The CDR3 here is CATSAGTGLYNEQFF. Written as DNA, the CDR3 is TGTGCCACCAGCGCCGGGACAGGGTTATACAATGAGCAGTTCTTC. The V and J genes are TRBV15 and TRBJ2-1, with 9 bases matching TRBD1. The germline V gene has CDR1 LNHNV and CDR2 YYDKDF (reference sequence). The trim removed 5 bases at V and 4 bases at J, leaving 6 bases unmatched. The CDR3 extends over 15 amino acids.

This chain joins TRBV6-4 and TRBJ1-6; the match to TRBD1 covers 7 bases. Looked up from germline, CDR1 is MRHNA and CDR2 is SNTAGT. V trimming: 6 bases; J trimming: 7 bases; junction bases outside the gene matches: 6. This CDR3 comprises 14 residues. The CDR3 nucleotides read TGTGCCAGCAGGGGACAGCCACCAAATTCACCCCTCCACTTT. Its translation is CASRGQPPNSPLHF.

CDR3 amino acids: CASSRIEMNTEAFF. The CDR3 nucleotides read TGTGCCAGCAGTCGAATAGAGATGAACACTGAAGCTTTCTTT. This sequence joins TRBV28 and TRBJ1-1; D unresolved. The CDR3 contains 14 residues. V lost 5 bases and J lost 0, with 10 bases in between. Germline V gives CDR1 MDHEN, CDR2 SYDVKM. Drawing the rest from reference TRBV28 and TRBJ1-1, the complete variable domain is DVKVTQSSRYLVKRTGEKVFLECVQDMDHENMFWYRQDPGLGLRLIYFSYDVKMKEKGDIPEGYSVSREKKERFSLILESASTNQTSMYLCASSRIEMNTEAFFGQGTRLTVV.

The rearrangement joins TRBV19 to TRBJ2-1; no clear D gene. Germline V gene lookup returns CDR1 LNHDA and CDR2 SQIVND (reference sequence). There are 11 residues in the CDR3. Trimming pared 6 bases from V and 12 bases from J, leaving 12 bases between. CDR3 DNA sequence: TGTGCCAGTAGCGCTTCTAGAGGGCAGTTCTTC. The encoded protein is CASSASRGQFF.

The chain combines TRBV6-5 with TRBJ1-1; no reliable D call. CDR3 length equals 15 residues. Germline V gives CDR1 MNHEY, CDR2 SVGAGI. V was trimmed by 1 base and J by 1 base, leaving 10 bases between them. DNA for the CDR3: TGTGCCAGCAGTTACTTACAAAATGCGAACACTGAAGCTTTCTTT. Protein product: CASSYLQNANTEAFF.

In this sample, this clone turned up once. The chain links TRBV18 to TRBJ1-1; possibly TRBD1 for D (5 bases). V gave up 3 bases and J gave up 5 bases, with 10 bases separating them. CDR1 KGHSH and CDR2 LQKENI come from the germline V gene. CDR3 length: 13 amino acids. In DNA form, the CDR3 reads TGTGCCAGCTCACCGGCGGGACTGACTGAAGCTTTCTTT. Encoded protein: CASSPAGLTEAFF.

The gene calls are TRBV15 and TRBJ1-5, with D perhaps TRBD1 (5 bases). V lost 9 bases, J lost 0 bases, and 15 bases lay in between. Germline CDR1 LNHNV, CDR2 YYDKDF (reference sequence). CDR3 length: 15 residues. The CDR3 nucleotides are TGTGCCACGAGGCCCCAGACAGATAGCAATCAGCCCCAGCATTTT. Its translation: CATRPQTDSNQPQHF.

V is TRBV28 and J is TRBJ2-7; 8 nucleotides match TRBD1. Germline V gene sequence: CDR1 MDHEN, CDR2 SYDVKM. The V segment lost 4 bases and the J segment 7 bases; nucleotides outside the gene matches: 9. The CDR3 runs 14 residues. CDR3 DNA sequence: TGTGCCAGCAGTTCTAGACAGGGGAGGAGGGAGCAGTACTTC. Its translation is CASSSRQGRREQYF.

CDR3 sequence reads: CAITETGLNTEAFF. Here the CDR3 DNA reads TGTGCCATCACCGAGACAGGGTTGAACACTGAAGCTTTCTTT. The V gene is TRBV10-3, the J gene TRBJ1-1, with TRBD1 matching 7 bases. The CDR3 has 14 amino acids. V was pared by 7 bases and J by 0 bases, with 5 bases of the junction left unmatched. Germline lookup yields CDR1 ENHRY and CDR2 SYGVKD.

This sequence joins TRBV6-4 and TRBJ2-2; D is possibly TRBD1 (5 bases). V dropped 2 bases and J dropped 4 bases, with 11 bases sitting between them. The CDR3 sequence is 15 residues long. CDR1 MRHNA and CDR2 SNTAGT come from the germline V gene. The CDR3 protein is CASSDGAGPTGELFF. The CDR3 DNA follows: TGTGCCAGCAGTGACGGCGCAGGGCCCACCGGGGAGCTGTTTTTT.

J is TRBJ2-2 and V is TRBV5-1; TRBD2 might be the D (6 bases). The CDR3 spans 15 residues. Germline-derived CDR1 and CDR2 are SGHRS and YFSETQ. V was cut by 3 bases and J by 1 base, with 10 bases left in between. The CDR3 region is CASSWEAMNTGELFF. The DNA of the CDR3 is TGCGCCAGCAGCTGGGAGGCGATGAACACCGGGGAGCTGTTTTTT. Filled out from reference TRBV5-1 and TRBJ2-2, the complete variable domain reads KAGVTQTPRYLIKTRGQQVTLSCSPISGHRSVSWYQQTPGQGLQFLFEYFSETQRNKGNFPGRFSGRQFSNSRSEMNVSTLELGDSALYLCASSWEAMNTGELFFGEGSRLTVL.

V is TRBV7-2 and J is TRBJ1-1, with D tentatively TRBD1 (5 bases). V lost 1 base and J 1 base, leaving 10 bases between the germline ends. Germline V gene sequence: CDR1 SGHTA, CDR2 FQGNSA. CDR3 length equals 15 residues. CDR3 nucleotide sequence: TGTGCCAGCAGCTTAGTGCCAGACAGGAACACTGAAGCTTTCTTT. Protein sequence: CASSLVPDRNTEAFF.

Remarks on this clone: Distinct nucleotide sequences in the sample also encode this CDR3. The rearrangement uses TRBV5-4 and TRBJ2-7; TRBD1 aligns across 9 bases. Per germline, CDR1 SGHNT and CDR2 YYREEE (reference sequence). The CDR3 covers 13 residues. Trimming at V came to 4 bases and at J to 4 bases, leaving 3 bases not matched to a gene. CDR3 protein: CASSRQGGYEQYF. CDR3 DNA sequence: TGTGCCAGCAGCAGACAGGGGGGGTACGAGCAGTACTTC.

V gene TRBV27 combines with J gene TRBJ2-7; 11 nucleotides line up with TRBD1. V dropped 3 bases and J dropped 6; count of bases not matched to a gene: 7. CDR1 MNHEY and CDR2 SMNVEV come from the germline V gene (reference sequence). This CDR3 is built from 15 residues. The CDR3 DNA reads as TGTGCCAGCAGTTTCGGGACAGGGGGAAGGAGCGAGCAGTACTTC. Protein: CASSFGTGGRSEQYF.

In this sample, this clone turned up once. The chain carries TRBV19 and TRBJ2-7; perhaps TRBD1 as D (6 bases). Trimming cost V 5 bases and J 3 bases, with 11 bases left between them. CDR3 size: 13 residues. From germline, CDR1 is LNHDA and CDR2 SQIVND (reference sequence). CDR3 in DNA: TGTGCCAGTAGTGCACAGGGCGACTACGAGCAGTACTTC. Encoded protein: CASSAQGDYEQYF.

CDR3 DNA: TGTGCCAGCAGCGATCAAAGGGGGCAACGGGAAGAAAAACTGTTTTTT. It is translated as CASSDQRGQREEKLFF. The genes are TRBV9 and TRBJ1-4; the match to TRBD1 covers 7 bases. The CDR3 consists of 16 residues. The J segment lost 8 bases and the V segment lost 3 bases, leaving 13 bases of the junction unmatched. The V gene's germline CDR1 is SGDLS and CDR2 YYNGEE.

The V and J genes are TRBV30 and TRBJ2-1; maybe TRBD2 (5 bases). Germline values: CDR1 GTSNPN, CDR2 SVGIG (reference sequence). V was cut by 3 bases and J by 7 bases, with 13 bases left in between. The CDR3 runs 13 residues. The CDR3 loop reads CAWRGREKNEQFF. Written as DNA, the CDR3 is TGTGCCTGGAGGGGTAGGGAGAAAAATGAGCAGTTCTTC. Variable domain in full (rest from reference TRBV30 and TRBJ2-1): SQTIHQWPATLVQPVGSPLSLECTVEGTSNPNLYWYRQAAGRGLQLLFYSVGIGQISSEVPQNLSASRPQDRQFILSSKKLLLSDSGFYLCAWRGREKNEQFFGPGTRLTVL.

The CDR3 DNA reads as TGTGCCAGCAGTGATTTCGCGGAGGAATCGAACACTGAAGCTTTCTTT. Its protein product is CASSDFAEESNTEAFF. This chain uses TRBV2 with TRBJ1-1; D call uncertain. The germline V gene encodes CDR1 SNHLY and CDR2 FYNNEI. This CDR3 comprises 16 residues. V was clipped by 3 bases and J by 1 base, with 15 bases between them.

The chain uses TRBV27 and TRBJ1-1; D gene unclear. The germline V gene has CDR1 MNHEY and CDR2 SMNVEV (reference sequence). V lost 2 bases and J lost 5, with 12 bases in between. This CDR3 is 14 amino acids long. This chain's CDR3 is CASSLGTGATEAFF. For the CDR3, the DNA is TGTGCCAGCAGTTTAGGTACGGGAGCGACTGAAGCTTTCTTT.

The chain combines TRBV6-1 with TRBJ1-6; a possible D gene is TRBD1 (6 bases). CDR3 length: 18 amino acids. Germline V CDR1 and CDR2: MNHNS, SASEGT. Trimming took 2 bases from V and 7 from J, leaving 21 bases between them. The CDR3, as DNA: TGTGCCAGCAGTGAACGAACATATGGGGGGGGCCGAAATTCACCCCTCCACTTT. Protein product: CASSERTYGGGRNSPLHF.

J is TRBJ1-2 and V is TRBV27; no clear D gene. This CDR3 has 14 residues. V was clipped by 2 bases and J by 4 bases, with 11 bases between them. Germline V gene sequence: CDR1 MNHEY, CDR2 SMNVEV (reference sequence). The CDR3 loop reads CASSLNGASYGYTF. DNA of the CDR3: TGTGCCAGCAGTTTAAATGGAGCGTCCTATGGCTACACCTTC.

The chain carries TRBV9 and TRBJ2-5; 8 bases are a match to TRBD1. After removal of 0 bases from V and 3 bases from J, the junction contained 10 bases not matched to a gene. Germline-derived CDR1 and CDR2 are SGDLS and YYNGEE. The CDR3 sequence is 17 residues long. The CDR3 sequence is CASSVVWQGALKETQYF. CDR3 nucleotide sequence: TGTGCCAGCAGCGTAGTTTGGCAGGGGGCCCTTAAAGAGACCCAGTACTTC. Combining the CDR3 with reference TRBV9 and TRBJ2-5 gives the whole variable domain DSGVTQTPKHLITATGQRVTLRCSPRSGDLSVYWYQQSLDQGLQFLIQYYNGEERAKGNILERFSAQQFPDLHSELNLSSLELGDSALYFCASSVVWQGALKETQYFGPGTRLLVL.

The chain employs TRBV7-2 and TRBJ1-3; 7 bases align to TRBD1. There are 17 residues in the CDR3. The germline gives CDR1 SGHTA, CDR2 FQGNSA. V was clipped by 3 bases and J by 1 base; unmatched bases: 9. CDR3 region: CASSFRDSARSGNTIYF. CDR3 DNA sequence: TGTGCCAGCAGCTTCCGGGACAGTGCACGGTCTGGAAACACCATATATTTT.

V usage is TRBV5-5 and J usage is TRBJ1-2; 7 nucleotides agree with TRBD1. V was clipped by 3 bases and J by 2 bases; unmatched bases: 7. The CDR3 has 15 residues. Germline V lookup: CDR1 SGHKS, CDR2 YYEKEE (reference sequence). This chain's CDR3 is CASSSTTGRNYGYTF. CDR3 nucleotide sequence: TGTGCCAGCAGCTCAACGACAGGGAGGAACTATGGCTACACCTTC.

In this sample, this clone turned up a few times. This chain links TRBV4-1 with TRBJ1-3; unclear D gene. The CDR3 has 13 residues. V was clipped by 0 bases and J by 4 bases, with 4 bases between them. Germline values: CDR1 MGHRA, CDR2 YSYEKL. The CDR3 DNA reads as TGCGCCAGCAGCCAAGAATTAGGAAACACCATATATTTT. Amino acid sequence: CASSQELGNTIYF.

This sequence joins TRBV6-1 and TRBJ2-7, with D perhaps matching TRBD2 (6 bases). The CDR3 spans 12 residues. The V end was cut by 6 bases, the J end by 11 bases, with 17 bases between. The V gene's germline CDR1 is MNHNS and CDR2 SASEGT. CDR3 in DNA: TGTGCCAGCAGATCGGGACTCGAGATGGAGTACTTC. This codes for CASRSGLEMEYF.